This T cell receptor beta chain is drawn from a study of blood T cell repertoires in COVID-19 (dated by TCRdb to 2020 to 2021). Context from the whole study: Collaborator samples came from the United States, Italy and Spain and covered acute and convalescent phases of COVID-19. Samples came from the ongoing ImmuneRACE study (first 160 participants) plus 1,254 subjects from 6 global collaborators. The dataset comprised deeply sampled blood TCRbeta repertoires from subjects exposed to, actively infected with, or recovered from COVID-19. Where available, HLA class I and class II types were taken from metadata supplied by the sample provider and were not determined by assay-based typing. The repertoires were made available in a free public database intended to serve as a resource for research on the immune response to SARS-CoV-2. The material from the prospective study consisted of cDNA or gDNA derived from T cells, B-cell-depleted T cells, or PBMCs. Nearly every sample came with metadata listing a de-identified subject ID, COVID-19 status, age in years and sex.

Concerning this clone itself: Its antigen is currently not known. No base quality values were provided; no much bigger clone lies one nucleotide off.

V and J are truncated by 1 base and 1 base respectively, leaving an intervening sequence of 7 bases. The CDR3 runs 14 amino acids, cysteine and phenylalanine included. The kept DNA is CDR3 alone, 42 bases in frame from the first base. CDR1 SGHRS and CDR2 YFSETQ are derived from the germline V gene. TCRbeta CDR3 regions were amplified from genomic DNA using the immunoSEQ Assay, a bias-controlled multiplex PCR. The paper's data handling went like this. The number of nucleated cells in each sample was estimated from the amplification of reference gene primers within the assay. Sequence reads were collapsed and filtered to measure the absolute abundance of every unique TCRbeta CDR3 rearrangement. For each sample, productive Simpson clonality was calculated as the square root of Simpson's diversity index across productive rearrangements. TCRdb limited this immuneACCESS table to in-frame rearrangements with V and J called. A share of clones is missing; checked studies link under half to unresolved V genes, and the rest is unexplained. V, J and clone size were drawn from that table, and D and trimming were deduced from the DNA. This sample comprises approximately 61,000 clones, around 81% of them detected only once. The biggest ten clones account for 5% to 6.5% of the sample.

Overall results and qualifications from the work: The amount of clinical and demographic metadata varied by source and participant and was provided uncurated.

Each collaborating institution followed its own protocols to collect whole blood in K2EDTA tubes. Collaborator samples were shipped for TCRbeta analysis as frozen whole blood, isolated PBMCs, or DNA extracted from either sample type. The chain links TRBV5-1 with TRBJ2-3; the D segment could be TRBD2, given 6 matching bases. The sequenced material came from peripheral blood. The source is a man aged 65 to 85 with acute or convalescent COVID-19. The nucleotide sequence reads TGCGCCAGCAGCTTGTGGGGGGGCACAGATACGCAGTATTTT. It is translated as CASSLWGGTDTQYF.